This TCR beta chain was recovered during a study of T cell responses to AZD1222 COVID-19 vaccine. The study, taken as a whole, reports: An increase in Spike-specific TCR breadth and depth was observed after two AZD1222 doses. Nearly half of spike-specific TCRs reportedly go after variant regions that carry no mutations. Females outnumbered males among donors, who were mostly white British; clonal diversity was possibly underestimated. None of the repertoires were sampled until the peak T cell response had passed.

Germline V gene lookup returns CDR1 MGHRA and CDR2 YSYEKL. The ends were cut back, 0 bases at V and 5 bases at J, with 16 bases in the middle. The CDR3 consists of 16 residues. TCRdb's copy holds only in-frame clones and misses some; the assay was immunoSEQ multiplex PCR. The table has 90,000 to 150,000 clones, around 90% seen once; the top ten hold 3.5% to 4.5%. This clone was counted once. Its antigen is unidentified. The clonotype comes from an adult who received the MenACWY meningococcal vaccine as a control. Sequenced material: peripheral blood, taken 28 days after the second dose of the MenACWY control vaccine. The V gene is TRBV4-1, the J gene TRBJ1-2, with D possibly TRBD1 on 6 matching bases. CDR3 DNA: TGCGCCAGCAGCCAAGATCAATGGGTACAGGGTTATGGCTACACCTTC. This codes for CASSQDQWVQGYGYTF.